A selection of T cell receptor beta chains follows, all from one sample in a study of blood T cell repertoires in COVID-19. Libraries were prepared by immunoSEQ multiplex PCR; TCRdb keeps only in-frame clonotypes and omits some of them. This table has under 200,000 clones, roughly 80% appearing once. The sample consisted of PBMCs or T cells enriched from blood (not recorded which). Receptor source: a woman aged 60-75 years who had recovered from COVID-19. CDR3s include the opening cysteine and the closing phenylalanine or tryptophan. Fields, in order: clone size, D gene, J gene, V gene, CDR3 DNA, CDR3 protein. The D gene is left open where the match is weak. Clone size appears in some rows only: once, few, many, or a class for an expanded clone.

>-|TRBD1|TRBJ1-1|TRBV3-1/TRBV3-2
TGTGCCAGCAGCCAAAACCCGACAGGGTCGGAAGCTTTCTTT
CASSQNPTGSEAFF
>-|-|TRBJ1-6|TRBV30
TGTGCCTGGAGTTTGGGAGAGCTTAATTCACCCCTCCACTTT
CAWSLGELNSPLHF
>few|TRBD2|TRBJ2-3|TRBV5-1
TGCGCCAGCAGCCTCGGGACTAGCGGGGGGGCCAGAGATACGCAGTATTTT
CASSLGTSGGARDTQYF
>-|TRBD1|TRBJ1-4|TRBV4-1
TGCGCCAGCAGCCAAGGGACAGGGGCCGGCGAAAAACTGTTTTTT
CASSQGTGAGEKLFF
>-|TRBD1|TRBJ2-2|TRBV7-3
TGTGCCAGCAGCTTTTGGGACAGGGGGGTTCCCACCGGGGAGCTGTTTTTT
CASSFWDRGVPTGELFF
>-|-|TRBJ1-1|TRBV9
TGTGCCAGCAGCGTAGAGCCGCTGGACAGCTTGAACACTGAAGCTTTCTTT
CASSVEPLDSLNTEAFF
>once|-|TRBJ1-5|TRBV5-4
TGTGCCAGCAGCTTATCTGGCACCCATAGCAATCAGCCCCAGCATTTT
CASSLSGTHSNQPQHF
>-|TRBD2|TRBJ2-5|TRBV3-1/TRBV3-2
TGTGCCAGCAGCCGACGGACTAGCGGGGGGGGTCGAGAGACCCAGTACTTC
CASSRRTSGGGRETQYF
>-|-|TRBJ1-4|TRBV7-9
TGTGCCAGCAGCTTACCGGAAAAACTGTTTTTT
CASSLPEKLFF
>few|-|TRBJ2-7|TRBV21-1
TGTGCCAGCAGCGAGGGACAGGGGAGGAACGAGCAGTACTTC
CASSEGQGRNEQYF
>-|-|TRBJ1-4|TRBV6-5
TGTGCCAGCCAACGCGGGGCGCTTTTAAATGAAAAACTGTTTTTT
CASQRGALLNEKLFF
>-|-|TRBJ1-5|TRBV5-6
TGTGCCAGCAGCTTGGCCGGGAGGTATAGCAATCAGCCCCAGCATTTT
CASSLAGRYSNQPQHF
>-|TRBD1|TRBJ2-5|TRBV5-4
TGTGCCAGCAGCTTTGGGCAGGGGGTAGAGACCCAGTACTTC
CASSFGQGVETQYF
>-|-|TRBJ2-7|TRBV24-1
TGTGCCACCAGTGCCTCTGAGGGTTCTGCGCAGTACTTC
CATSASEGSAQYF
>-|-|TRBJ1-2|TRBV9
TGTGCCAGCAGCGTAGGCCAGGGAGGCTACACCTTC
CASSVGQGGYTF
>-|-|TRBJ1-2|TRBV10-1
TGCGCCAGCAGTACGCTCGGGGGGGTGGGATATGGCTACACCTTC
CASSTLGGVGYGYTF
>-|-|TRBJ2-7|TRBV9
TGTGCCAGCAGCTCCATGGACAGACCCTACGAGCAGTACTTC
CASSSMDRPYEQYF
>-|TRBD1|TRBJ1-2|TRBV18
TGTGCCAGCTCTCCCCAACCCACAGGGGGCACTGGCTACACCTTC
CASSPQPTGGTGYTF
>once|-|TRBJ1-2|TRBV20-1
TGCAGTGCTAGTAGGCGCGGGGGGCTCTATGGCTACACCTTC
CSASRRGGLYGYTF
>-|-|TRBJ2-1|TRBV5-1
TGCGCCAGCAGCGTCAGACTGGACAATGAGCAGTTCTTC
CASSVRLDNEQFF
>-|TRBD1|TRBJ2-7|TRBV7-9
TGTGCCAGCAGCCAGGCCCGGGACAGCACCCACGAGCAGTACTTC
CASSQARDSTHEQYF
>-|-|TRBJ1-5|TRBV18
TGTGCCAGCTCACAAGGGGGTGCAGGCAATCAGCCCCAGCATTTT
CASSQGGAGNQPQHF
>-|TRBD1|TRBJ1-1|TRBV7-2
TGTGCCAGCAGCTGGGGACAGGTGAACACTGAAGCTTTCTTT
CASSWGQVNTEAFF
>-|-|TRBJ2-7|TRBV3-1/TRBV3-2
TGTGCCAGCAGCCAGCCCGGGGGAGCCTCCTACGAGCAGTACTTC
CASSQPGGASYEQYF
>-|-|TRBJ1-1|TRBV6-6
TGTGCCAGCGGCGGACGCTCAGGGACTGAAGCTTTCTTT
CASGGRSGTEAFF
>-|TRBD2|TRBJ2-4|TRBV2
TGTGCCAGCAGTGCCCGACTAGCCGGGATAGCCAAAAACATTCAGTACTTC
CASSARLAGIAKNIQYF
>once|-|TRBJ1-6|TRBV3-1/TRBV3-2
TGTGCCAGCAGCCCCTCAGGCCGGAGGGATAATTCACCCCTCCACTTT
CASSPSGRRDNSPLHF
>-|TRBD2|TRBJ2-1|TRBV5-1
TGCGCCAGCAGCTCTATTAGCGGGGGGAACAATGAGCAGTTCTTC
CASSSISGGNNEQFF
>few|-|TRBJ2-7|TRBV4-1
TGCGCCAGCAGCCAAGATCCCGGGGGCTACGAGCAGTACTTC
CASSQDPGGYEQYF
>-|TRBD1|TRBJ1-2|TRBV5-1
TGCGCCAGCAGCTTGGCCGGACAGGGAAATGGCTACACCTTC
CASSLAGQGNGYTF
>-|-|TRBJ1-1|TRBV5-1
TGCGCCAGCAGCCCCGGCGACACGATCTCTGAAGCTTTCTTT
CASSPGDTISEAFF
>-|-|TRBJ1-2|TRBV6-5
TGTGCCAGCAGTTACCAAGGGGACTATGGCTACACCTTC
CASSYQGDYGYTF
>-|-|TRBJ1-2|TRBV3-1/TRBV3-2
TGTGCCAGCAGCCAAGAGGGCTCCCATCTTGGCTACACCTTC
CASSQEGSHLGYTF
>-|-|TRBJ2-1|TRBV10-1
TGCGCCAGCAGTGAGTTGAGCTCCTACAATGAGCAGTTCTTC
CASSELSSYNEQFF
>few|-|TRBJ2-7|TRBV5-1
TGCGCCAGCAGCTTGGATGGGGGGAGTTCTCGCGAGCAGTACTTC
CASSLDGGSSREQYF
>-|-|TRBJ1-2|TRBV3-1/TRBV3-2
TGTGCCAGCAGCCGAGACCCCGGGCCGCCGAAGGGGAACACCTTC
CASSRDPGPPKGNTF
>-|-|TRBJ1-1|TRBV3-1/TRBV3-2
TGTGCCAGCAGCCAAGATCAACTAAACACTGAAGCTTTCTTT
CASSQDQLNTEAFF
>once|-|TRBJ1-4|TRBV19
TGTGCCAGCCAATTTGGAGGTTGGAATGAAAAACTGTTTTTT
CASQFGGWNEKLFF
>-|-|TRBJ2-1|TRBV19
TGTGCCAGTAGTATTTGGGAGGTCGACTACAATGAGCAGTTCTTC
CASSIWEVDYNEQFF
>-|-|TRBJ2-7|TRBV11-2
TGTGCCAGCAGCCCGACTAGTGGAGCTTTCGAGCAGTACTTC
CASSPTSGAFEQYF
>-|-|TRBJ1-3|TRBV6-6
TGTGCCACCAGTTACCCTAACTCTGGAAACACCATATATTTT
CATSYPNSGNTIYF
>-|-|TRBJ1-5|TRBV10-3
TGTGTTCCAGGGGATGGCAATCAGCCCCAGCATTTT
CVPGDGNQPQHF
>-|-|TRBJ2-5|TRBV2
TGTGCCAGCATTCTATCGGGACTGCTACAAGAGACCCAGTACTTC
CASILSGLLQETQYF
>-|-|TRBJ1-2|TRBV7-9
TGTGCCAGCAGCTTATCTTTGAACTATGGCTACACCTTC
CASSLSLNYGYTF